The entry below describes one T cell receptor beta chain. Its target is not known. This CDR3 contains 13 residues. Trimming removed 2 bases from V and 5 bases from J, with 10 bases in between. The germline gives CDR1 MNHNS, CDR2 SASEGT. Generated by immunoSEQ multiplex PCR, the TCRdb table keeps only in-frame clones and is missing some. The sample holds more than 50,000 clones; about nine tenths are singletons and the top ten take roughly 2.1%. This specimen comes from a study of a mutant IDH1 vaccine in newly diagnosed glioma. The time point was: week 11, during vaccination. The investigators gave 300 ug of mutant IDH1 20-mer peptide in each vaccine dose, together with topical imiquimod.

This TCR was sampled from a man between 40 and 49 years old with glioma. Sequences were derived from PBMCs, sampled from a glioma patient whose treatment included an IDH1 peptide vaccine. This chain joins TRBV6-1 and TRBJ2-7; D is possibly TRBD1 (6 bases). CDR3 bases: TGTGCCAGCAGTGAACGGGGACACGACGAGCAGTACGTC. This translates into CASSERGHDEQYV.